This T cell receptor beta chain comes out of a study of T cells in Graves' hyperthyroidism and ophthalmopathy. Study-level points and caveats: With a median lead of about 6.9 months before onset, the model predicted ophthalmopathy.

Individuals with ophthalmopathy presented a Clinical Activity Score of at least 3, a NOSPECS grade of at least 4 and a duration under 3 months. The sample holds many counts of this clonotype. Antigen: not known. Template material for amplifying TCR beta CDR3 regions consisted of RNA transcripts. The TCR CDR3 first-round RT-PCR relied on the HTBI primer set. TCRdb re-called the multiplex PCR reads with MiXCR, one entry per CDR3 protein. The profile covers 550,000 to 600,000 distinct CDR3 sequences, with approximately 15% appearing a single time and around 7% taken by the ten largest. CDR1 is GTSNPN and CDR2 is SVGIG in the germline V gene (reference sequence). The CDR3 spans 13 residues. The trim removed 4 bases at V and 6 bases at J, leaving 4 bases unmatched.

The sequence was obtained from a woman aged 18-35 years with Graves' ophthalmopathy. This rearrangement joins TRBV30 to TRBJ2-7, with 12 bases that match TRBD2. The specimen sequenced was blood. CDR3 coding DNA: TGTGCCTGGACGGGACTAGCGGGTCCCGAGCAGTACTTC. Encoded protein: CAWTGLAGPEQYF.